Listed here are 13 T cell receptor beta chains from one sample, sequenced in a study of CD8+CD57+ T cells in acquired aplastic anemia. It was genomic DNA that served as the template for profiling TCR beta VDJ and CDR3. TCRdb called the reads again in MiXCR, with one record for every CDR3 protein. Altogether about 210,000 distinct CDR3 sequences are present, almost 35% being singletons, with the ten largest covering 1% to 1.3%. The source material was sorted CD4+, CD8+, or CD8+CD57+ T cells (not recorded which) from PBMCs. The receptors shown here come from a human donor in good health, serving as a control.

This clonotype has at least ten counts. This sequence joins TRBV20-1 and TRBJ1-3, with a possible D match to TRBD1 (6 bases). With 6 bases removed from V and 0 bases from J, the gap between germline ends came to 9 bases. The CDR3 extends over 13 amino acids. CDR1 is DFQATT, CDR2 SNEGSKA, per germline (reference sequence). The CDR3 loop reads CSADSYSGNTIYF. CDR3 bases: TGCAGTGCGGACAGCTACTCTGGAAACACCATATATTTT.

CDR3 region: CASSTTRDGQFF. DNA of the CDR3: TGTGCCAGCAGTACCACCCGGGACGGGCAGTTCTTC. J is TRBJ2-1 and V is TRBV2; D is possibly TRBD1 or TRBD2 (5 bases each). Germline V lookup: CDR1 SNHLY, CDR2 FYNNEI. This CDR3 has 12 residues. Trimming took off 5 bases at V and 12 bases at J, with 14 bases between the two ends.

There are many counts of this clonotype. CDR3 coding DNA: TGTGCCAGCCGATGGGGTAGCACAGATACGCAGTATTTT. Its translation is CASRWGSTDTQYF. This chain links TRBV28 with TRBJ2-3, with D hard to call. Germline V lookup: CDR1 MDHEN, CDR2 SYDVKM. The length of the CDR3 is 13 residues. The germline V and J ends were trimmed by 8 bases and 0 bases, with 9 bases remaining between them.

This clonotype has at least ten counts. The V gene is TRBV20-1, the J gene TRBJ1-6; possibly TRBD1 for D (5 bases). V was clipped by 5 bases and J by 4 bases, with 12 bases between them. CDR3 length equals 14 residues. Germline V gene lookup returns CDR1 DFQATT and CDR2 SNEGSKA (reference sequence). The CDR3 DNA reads TGCAGTGCTCGTTCCGGGGGTTATAATTCACCCCTCCACTTT. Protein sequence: CSARSGGYNSPLHF.

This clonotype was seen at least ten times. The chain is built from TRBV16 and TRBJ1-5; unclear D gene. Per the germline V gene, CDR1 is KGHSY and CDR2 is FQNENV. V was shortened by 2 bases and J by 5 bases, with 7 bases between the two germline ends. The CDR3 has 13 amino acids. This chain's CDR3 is CASSQIQDQPQHF. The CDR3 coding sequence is TGTGCCAGCAGCCAAATCCAAGATCAGCCCCAGCATTTT.

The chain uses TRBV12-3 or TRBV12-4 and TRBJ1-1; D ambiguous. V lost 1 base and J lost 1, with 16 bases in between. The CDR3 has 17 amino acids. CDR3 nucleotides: TGTGCCAGCAGTTTAGGTCAGGCGTATCCAAGGAACACTGAAGCTTTCTTT. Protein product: CASSLGQAYPRNTEAFF.

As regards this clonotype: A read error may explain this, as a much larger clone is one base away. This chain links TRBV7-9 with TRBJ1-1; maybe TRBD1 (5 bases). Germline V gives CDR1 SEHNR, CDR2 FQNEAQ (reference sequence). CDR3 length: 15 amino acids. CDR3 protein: CASSATRGLNTEASF. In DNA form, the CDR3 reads TGTGCCAGCAGCGCCACGAGGGGCTTGAACACTGAAGCTTCCTTT.

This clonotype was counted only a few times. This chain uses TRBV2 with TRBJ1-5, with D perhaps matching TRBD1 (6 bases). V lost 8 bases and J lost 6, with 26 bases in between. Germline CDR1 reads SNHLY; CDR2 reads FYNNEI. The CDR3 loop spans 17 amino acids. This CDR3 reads CASGAGVPIAASQPQHF. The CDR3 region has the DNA TGTGCCAGCGGTGCAGGGGTTCCCATCGCGGCTTCTCAGCCCCAGCATTTT.

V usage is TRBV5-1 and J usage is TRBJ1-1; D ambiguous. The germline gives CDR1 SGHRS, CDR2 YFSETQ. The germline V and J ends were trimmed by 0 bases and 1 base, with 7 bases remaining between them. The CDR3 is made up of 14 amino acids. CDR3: CASSLAGKNTEAFF. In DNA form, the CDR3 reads TGCGCCAGCAGCTTGGCCGGAAAGAACACTGAAGCTTTCTTT.

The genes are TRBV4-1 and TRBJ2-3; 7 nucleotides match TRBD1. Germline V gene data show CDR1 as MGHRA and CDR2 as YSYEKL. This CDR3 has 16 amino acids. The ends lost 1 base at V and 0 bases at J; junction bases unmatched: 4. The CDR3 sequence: CASSQGDRSSTDTQYF. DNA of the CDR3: TGCGCCAGCAGCCAAGGGGACAGATCTAGCACAGATACGCAGTATTTT.

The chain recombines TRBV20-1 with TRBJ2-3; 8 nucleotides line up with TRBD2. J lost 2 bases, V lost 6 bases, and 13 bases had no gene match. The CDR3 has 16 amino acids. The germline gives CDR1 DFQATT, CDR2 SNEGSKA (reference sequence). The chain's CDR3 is CSARLLIAGSTDTQYF. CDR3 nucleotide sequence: TGCAGTGCCAGGTTACTCATAGCGGGATCCACAGATACGCAGTATTTT.

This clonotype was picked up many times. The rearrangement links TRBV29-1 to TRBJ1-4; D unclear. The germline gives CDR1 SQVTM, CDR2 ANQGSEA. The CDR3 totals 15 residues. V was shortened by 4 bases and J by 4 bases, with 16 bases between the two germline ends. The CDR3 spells CSVAPSPRSNEKLFF. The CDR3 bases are TGCAGCGTTGCGCCGTCCCCGAGAAGTAATGAAAAACTGTTTTTT.

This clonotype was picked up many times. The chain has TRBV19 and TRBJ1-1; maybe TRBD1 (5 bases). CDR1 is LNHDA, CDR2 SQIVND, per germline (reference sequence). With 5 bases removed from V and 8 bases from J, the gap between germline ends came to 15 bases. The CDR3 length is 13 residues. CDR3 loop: CASSQLGTREAFF. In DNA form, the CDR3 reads TGTGCCAGTAGTCAACTTGGGACGAGGGAAGCTTTCTTT.